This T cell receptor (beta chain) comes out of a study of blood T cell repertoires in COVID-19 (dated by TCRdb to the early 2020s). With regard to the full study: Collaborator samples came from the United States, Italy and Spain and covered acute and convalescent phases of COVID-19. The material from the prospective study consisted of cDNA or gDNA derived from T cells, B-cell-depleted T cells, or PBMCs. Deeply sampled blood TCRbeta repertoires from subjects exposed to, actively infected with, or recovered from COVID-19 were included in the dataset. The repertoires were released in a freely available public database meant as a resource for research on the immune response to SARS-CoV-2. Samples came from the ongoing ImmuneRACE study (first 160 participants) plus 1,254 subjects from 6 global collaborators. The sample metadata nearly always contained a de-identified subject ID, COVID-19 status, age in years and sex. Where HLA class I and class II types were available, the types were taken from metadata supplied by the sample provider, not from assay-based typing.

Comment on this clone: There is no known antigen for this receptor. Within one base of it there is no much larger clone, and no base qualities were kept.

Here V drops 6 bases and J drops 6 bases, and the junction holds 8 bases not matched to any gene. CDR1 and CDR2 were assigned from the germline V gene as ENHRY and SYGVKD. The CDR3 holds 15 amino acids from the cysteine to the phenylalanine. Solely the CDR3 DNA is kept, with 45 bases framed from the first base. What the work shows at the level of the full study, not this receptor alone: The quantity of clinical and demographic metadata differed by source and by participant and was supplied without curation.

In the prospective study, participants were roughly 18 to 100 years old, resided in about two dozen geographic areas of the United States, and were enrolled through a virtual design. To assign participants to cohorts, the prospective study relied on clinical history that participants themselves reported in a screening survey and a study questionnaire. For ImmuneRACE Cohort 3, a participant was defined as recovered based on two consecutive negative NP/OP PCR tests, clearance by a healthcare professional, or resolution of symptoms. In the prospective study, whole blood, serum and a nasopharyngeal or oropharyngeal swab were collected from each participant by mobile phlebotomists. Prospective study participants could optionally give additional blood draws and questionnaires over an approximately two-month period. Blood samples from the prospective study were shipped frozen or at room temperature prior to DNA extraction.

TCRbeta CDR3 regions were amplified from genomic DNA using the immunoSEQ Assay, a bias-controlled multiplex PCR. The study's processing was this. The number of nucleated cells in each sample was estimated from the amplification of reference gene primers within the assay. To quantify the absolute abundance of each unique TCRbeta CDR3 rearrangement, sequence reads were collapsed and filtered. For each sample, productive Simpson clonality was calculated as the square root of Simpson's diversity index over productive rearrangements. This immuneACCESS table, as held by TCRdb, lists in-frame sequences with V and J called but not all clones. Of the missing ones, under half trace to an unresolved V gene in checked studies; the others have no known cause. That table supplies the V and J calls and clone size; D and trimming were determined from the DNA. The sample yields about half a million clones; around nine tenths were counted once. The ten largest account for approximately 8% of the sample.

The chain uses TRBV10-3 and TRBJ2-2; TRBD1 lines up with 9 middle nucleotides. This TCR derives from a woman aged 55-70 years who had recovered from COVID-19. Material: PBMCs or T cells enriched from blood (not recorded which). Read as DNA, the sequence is TGTGCCATCAGCCCGACAGGGGGATTGCCCGGGGAGCTGTTTTTT. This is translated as CAISPTGGLPGELFF.